This T cell receptor beta chain came from a study of PD-1 blockade in classical Hodgkin lymphoma. Whole-study findings and limits: Differences between repertoires have undefined causes, possibly disease activity or prior therapy.

TCRdb's copy holds only in-frame clones and misses some; the assay was immunoSEQ multiplex PCR. The sample holds around 50,000 clones, just over 90% seen once. About this clone: Its antigen is still unknown.

Germline CDR1 is SQVTM and CDR2 is ANQGSEA. V shed 4 bases and J shed 2 bases, with 15 bases lying between them. The CDR3 sequence is 15 residues long. The time point was: newly diagnosed, previously untreated cHL patient sample. Peripheral samples used as comparators were newly diagnosed, untreated classical Hodgkin lymphoma PBMCs. This sequence was found in a human donor with classical Hodgkin lymphoma. V is TRBV29-1 and J is TRBJ2-4; maybe TRBD2 (6 bases). Specimen: peripheral blood mononuclear cells (PBMCs). The CDR3 region is CSVVPLGGTKNIQYF. The CDR3 coding sequence is TGCAGCGTTGTGCCCTTGGGGGGAACCAAAAACATTCAGTACTTC.